The 13 T cell receptor beta chains below come from one sample, sequenced in a study of shared clonotypes between healthy human individuals (dated by TCRdb to 2018 to 2020). Library preparation used the immunoSEQ multiplex PCR assay. TCRdb took over this immuneACCESS table, retaining in-frame rearrangements with V and J assigned. Such tables are incomplete; in checked studies, under half of the missing clones stem from an unresolved V gene, and the remainder is unexplained. The sample table lists more than 2 million clones, 95% of them with a count of one. The ten largest account for approximately 0.13% of the sample. The sequenced sample consisted of naive CD4+ T cells sorted from blood. The cell subset or site label corresponds to: CD45RA+ positively selected. All receptors come from a man younger than 35 in good health.

The V call is TRBV28, the J call TRBJ1-2; D is unclear. V lost 5 bases and J 4 bases, leaving 11 bases between the germline ends. Germline V gene data show CDR1 as MDHEN and CDR2 as SYDVKM. CDR3 length: 13 amino acids. CDR3 in DNA: TGTGCCAGCAGTCCCCCCAGCCTCTATGGCTACACCTTC. It encodes CASSPPSLYGYTF.

The gene calls are TRBV7-8 and TRBJ2-7; TRBD2 agrees at 7 bases. The germline V gene encodes CDR1 SGHVS and CDR2 FQNEAQ. The CDR3 loop spans 19 amino acids. V dropped 2 bases and J dropped 6; count of bases not matched to a gene: 22. The CDR3 region is CASSLYGLGTFHWEGEQYF. CDR3 DNA: TGTGCCAGCAGCTTATACGGACTAGGTACCTTCCATTGGGAGGGCGAGCAGTACTTC.

V and J are TRBV2 and TRBJ1-2, with D possibly TRBD1 on 5 matching bases. This CDR3 is built from 11 residues. Germline CDR1 SNHLY, CDR2 FYNNEI. V was shortened by 1 base and J by 12 bases, with 9 bases between the two germline ends. The CDR3 loop reads CASSEVRVNTF. CDR3 in DNA: TGTGCCAGCAGTGAAGTCAGGGTGAACACCTTC.

This clone was seen only once. The chain has TRBV5-1 and TRBJ2-2, with 7 bases fitting TRBD1. Germline V gene data show CDR1 as SGHRS and CDR2 as YFSETQ. The CDR3 consists of 14 residues. The V segment lost 3 bases and the J segment 4 bases; nucleotides outside the gene matches: 3. The DNA of the CDR3 is TGCGCCAGCAGCTCGACAGGGACCACCGGGGAGCTGTTTTTT. Residues: CASSSTGTTGELFF.

The chain uses TRBV30 and TRBJ2-5, with 7 nucleotides matching TRBD2. The CDR3 has 14 residues. Germline loops: CDR1 GTSNPN, CDR2 SVGIG (reference sequence). Trimming took 6 bases from V and 0 from J; bases not matched to a gene: 7. The CDR3 spells CACSRGEHQETQYF. The CDR3 region has the DNA TGTGCCTGTTCTCGGGGGGAACACCAAGAGACCCAGTACTTC.

The rearrangement uses TRBV4-3 and TRBJ2-7, with a possible D match to TRBD2 (6 bases). Germline-derived CDR1 and CDR2 are LGHNA and YSLEER. Trimming shortened V by 0 bases and J by 0 bases, and 15 bases separated the two germline ends. There are 17 residues in the CDR3. The DNA of the CDR3 is TGCGCCAGCAGCCAAGATCTAGGAGGGCATTTCTCCTACGAGCAGTACTTC. Translation gives CASSQDLGGHFSYEQYF.

This clone was recorded only once. The genes are TRBV2 and TRBJ1-6, with a possible D match to TRBD1 (5 bases). V lost 2 bases to trimming and J lost 7 bases, with 18 bases between them. This CDR3 contains 17 residues. In germline, CDR1 is SNHLY, CDR2 FYNNEI. CDR3 nucleotides: TGTGCCAGCAGTGAATTGGGGCAGGGAAGGGCCAATTCACCCCTCCACTTT. This sequence encodes CASSELGQGRANSPLHF.

V is TRBV4-1 and J is TRBJ2-7; no reliable D call. The CDR3 covers 14 residues. Per the germline V gene, CDR1 is MGHRA and CDR2 is YSYEKL. Trimming took off 0 bases at V and 3 bases at J, with 9 bases between the two ends. The CDR3 region has the DNA TGCGCCAGCAGCCAAGATCAGGCTAGCTACGAGCAGTACTTC. Translated, it gives CASSQDQASYEQYF.

V usage is TRBV6-5 and J usage is TRBJ2-4; tentative D call: TRBD2 (5 bases). The CDR3 contains 12 residues. Germline V lookup: CDR1 MNHEY, CDR2 SVGAGI. Between the trimmed V and J ends, which lost 8 bases and 7 bases, there was a span of 12 bases. In nucleotides, the CDR3 is TGTGCCAGCGGGAGAGGGAAGAACATTCAGTACTTC. Protein: CASGRGKNIQYF.

This clone was seen just once. One end of the junction varies from germline; a read error may be responsible. V gene TRBV6-6 combines with J gene TRBJ1-5, with 8 bases that match TRBD1. This CDR3 has 14 amino acids. Germline assignment: CDR1 MNHNY and CDR2 SVGAGI (reference sequence). CDR3 protein: CASRQDRVFQTQHF. CDR3 bases: TGTGCCAGCAGGCAGGACAGGGTTTTTCAGACCCAGCATTTT.

The chain carries TRBV19 and TRBJ2-7, with unresolved D. Trimming took off 0 bases at V and 0 bases at J, with 9 bases between the two ends. Germline assignment: CDR1 LNHDA and CDR2 SQIVND (reference sequence). The length of the CDR3 is 15 residues. In DNA form, the CDR3 reads TGTGCCAGTAGTATAGATCTGGGTAACTCCTACGAGCAGTACTTC. The encoded protein is CASSIDLGNSYEQYF.

V and J are TRBV6-1 and TRBJ1-5, with D perhaps TRBD1 (5 bases). V gave up 2 bases and J gave up 6 bases, with 11 bases separating them. Germline V CDR1 and CDR2: MNHNS, SASEGT. The CDR3 is 14 residues long. CDR3 sequence (DNA): TGTGCCAGCAGTGAAACACAGGCCGGTCAGCCCCAGCATTTT. Its protein product is CASSETQAGQPQHF.

With regard to this clone: Other DNA sequences in this sample translate to the same CDR3. The chain joins TRBV5-1 to TRBJ2-3; D remains ambiguous. The germline gives CDR1 SGHRS, CDR2 YFSETQ. This CDR3 has 14 amino acids. V lost 0 bases to trimming and J lost 0 bases, with 5 bases between them. The CDR3 nucleotides are TGCGCCAGCAGCTTGGGTCTTAGCACAGATACGCAGTATTTT. Translating it yields CASSLGLSTDTQYF.